Listed below are T cell receptor beta chains from one sample, sequenced in a study of T-cell reconstitution after alpha-beta-depleted transplantation in children. Using its own MiXCR run on the PCR reads, TCRdb lists one record per CDR3 protein. The sample includes 250,000 to 400,000 distinct CDR3 sequences, approximately 23% of them seen just once. Material: PBMCs, mostly from graft donor cells, obtained 180 days after TCRalphabeta/CD19-depleted stem cell transplant. Source of these receptors: a male patient between 5 and 17 years old who had a stem cell transplant for acute lymphoblastic leukemia, so the T cells may come from the graft donor. CDR3s include the opening cysteine and the closing phenylalanine or tryptophan. The D gene is left open where the match is weak. A clone size is listed for some rows: how often the clone was seen (once, few, many), or a class if it is expanded.

j_call clone_size v_call d_call cdr3_aa cdr3_nt
TRBJ1-1 few TRBV5-1 . CASSLSGDGEAFF TGCGCCAGCAGCTTGTCGGGGGACGGTGAAGCTTTCTTT
TRBJ2-5 many TRBV7-6 TRBD2 CASSLKPAGRDGHPGGKTQYF TGTGCCAGCAGCTTAAAACCCGCTGGCCGTGACGGACACCCGGGGGGAAAGACCCAGTACTTC
TRBJ2-1 many TRBV9 . CASSVALLSDEQFF TGTGCCAGCAGCGTGGCCCTTTTGAGCGATGAGCAGTTCTTC
TRBJ2-1 few TRBV5-1 . CASSVGLYNEQFF TGCGCCAGCAGCGTGGGACTGTACAATGAGCAGTTCTTC
TRBJ2-1 few TRBV11-2 TRBD1 CASSFDRGRLNEQFF TGTGCCAGCAGCTTTGACAGGGGCCGCTTGAATGAGCAGTTCTTC
TRBJ2-7 few TRBV5-1 TRBD2 CASSLTGTNPYEQYF TGCGCCAGCAGCTTGACCGGGACTAACCCCTACGAGCAGTACTTC
TRBJ1-2 . TRBV5-1 TRBD1 CASSLAGDRGGGYTF TGCGCCAGCAGCTTGGCAGGGGACAGGGGAGGTGGCTACACCTTC
TRBJ2-2 . TRBV12-3/TRBV12-4 TRBD2 CASRPIAGVDTGELFF TGTGCCAGCAGACCAATAGCGGGAGTGGACACCGGGGAGCTGTTTTTT
TRBJ1-2 few TRBV6-5 . CASSYSPGENYGYTF TGTGCCAGCAGTTACTCGCCCGGGGAAAACTATGGCTACACCTTC
TRBJ2-1 . TRBV27 TRBD1 CASSPDRVWDEQFF TGTGCCAGCAGCCCAGACAGGGTTTGGGATGAGCAGTTCTTC
TRBJ2-6 few TRBV3-1 . CASSQDFRERGANVLTF TGTGCCAGCAGCCAAGATTTCAGGGAACGTGGGGCCAACGTCCTGACTTTC
TRBJ2-1 few TRBV9 . CASSVGQRAYNEQFF TGTGCCAGCAGCGTAGGCCAGCGGGCCTACAATGAGCAGTTCTTC
TRBJ1-5 . TRBV27 . CASSSTPKGNQPQHF TGTGCCAGCAGTTCCACTCCGAAGGGGAATCAGCCCCAGCATTTT
TRBJ2-5 . TRBV10-2 . CASSESRGETQYF TGCGCCAGCAGTGAGTCGAGGGGAGAGACCCAGTACTTC
TRBJ1-3 few TRBV5-6 . CASSLTGGGNTIYF TGTGCCAGCAGCTTAACTGGTGGTGGAAACACCATATATTTT
TRBJ2-1 . TRBV5-1 . CASSQGTPNNEQFF TGCGCCAGCAGCCAAGGAACTCCGAACAATGAGCAGTTCTTC
TRBJ2-7 . TRBV12-3/TRBV12-4 TRBD2 CASSPGAGAAEQYF TGTGCCAGCAGCCCCGGGGCGGGAGCGGCCGAGCAGTACTTC
TRBJ2-3 . TRBV4-1 . CASSQDYSNGGGTQYF TGCGCCAGCAGCCAAGATTACTCGAATGGTGGTGGCACGCAGTATTTT
TRBJ2-5 . TRBV10-2 . CASRAGGGTQYF TGCGCCAGCAGGGCCGGGGGTGGAACCCAGTACTTC
TRBJ2-7 . TRBV6-2/TRBV6-3 . CASRDWSSPVYEQYF TGTGCCAGCAGGGATTGGAGTAGCCCCGTCTACGAGCAGTACTTC
TRBJ1-2 . TRBV6-1 . CASSLKPGQPTNYGYTF TGTGCCAGCAGTCTAAAACCAGGGCAGCCGACAAACTATGGCTACACTTTC
TRBJ1-5 . TRBV3-1 . CASSQGYGSREPQHF TGTGCCAGCAGCCAAGGTTATGGAAGCAGGGAGCCCCAGCATTTT
TRBJ2-3 few TRBV4-1 TRBD2 CASSRTLLAGGTDTQYF TGCGCCAGCAGCCGGACCCTTCTAGCGGGGGGCACAGATACGCAGTATTTT